The clone carrying this T cell receptor beta chain was observed a handful of times. Its antigen remains unknown. There were TCR beta CDR3 regions amplified from RNA transcripts. Carried out on the TCR CDR3, a first-round RT-PCR used the HTBI primer set. TCRdb independently ran MiXCR on the multiplex PCR reads; one entry per CDR3 protein. The sample includes 530,000 or so distinct CDR3 sequences, roughly 15% of them seen just once. This entry belongs to a study of T cells in Graves' hyperthyroidism and ophthalmopathy. Whole-study context: Any treatment followed the collection of peripheral blood at initial diagnosis.

CDR3 length: 13 residues. V was cut by 6 bases and J by 1 base, with 10 bases left in between. Per germline, CDR1 MDHEN and CDR2 SYDVKM. Study-wide points: Ophthalmopathy stood apart from stable hyperthyroidism in a 13 V-J model. With a median lead of around 5.9 months before onset, the model predicted ophthalmopathy.

Clinicians diagnosed patients from clinical symptoms, serum thyroxine and TRAb, thyroid ultrasound and orbital computed tomography. This sequence originates from a woman between 18 and 29 years old with Graves' ophthalmopathy. Sequenced material: blood. V usage is TRBV28 and J usage is TRBJ2-7; D is ambiguous. The CDR3 coding sequence is TGTGCCAGCAGCTTCTTTTCGTCCTACGAGCAGTACTTC. Translating it yields CASSFFSSYEQYF. Looking up the rest from reference TRBV28 and TRBJ2-7 gives the full variable domain: DVKVTQSSRYLVKRTGEKVFLECVQDMDHENMFWYRQDPGLGLRLIYFSYDVKMKEKGDIPEGYSVSREKKERFSLILESASTNQTSMYLCASSFFSSYEQYFGPGTRLTVT.